This T cell receptor beta chain was sequenced for a study of T cell changes during pregnancy in multiple sclerosis. V was clipped by 6 bases and J by 7 bases, with 13 bases between them. Germline V gene lookup returns CDR1 MDHEN and CDR2 SYDVKM. CDR3 length: 12 amino acids. Profiled with immunoSEQ multiplex PCR; TCRdb holds only in-frame clones, not every one. In the table there are under 45,000 clones, 80% to 95% of which are singletons. This specimen consisted of CD4+ T cells from peripheral blood mononuclear cells, obtained in the first trimester of pregnancy. The source is a female donor with multiple sclerosis, enrolled in a pregnancy study. The chain links TRBV28 to TRBJ2-7, with D unresolved. The CDR3 DNA reads TGTGCCAGCAGAACAGCCTACCTTGAGCAGTACTTC. It specifies CASRTAYLEQYF.